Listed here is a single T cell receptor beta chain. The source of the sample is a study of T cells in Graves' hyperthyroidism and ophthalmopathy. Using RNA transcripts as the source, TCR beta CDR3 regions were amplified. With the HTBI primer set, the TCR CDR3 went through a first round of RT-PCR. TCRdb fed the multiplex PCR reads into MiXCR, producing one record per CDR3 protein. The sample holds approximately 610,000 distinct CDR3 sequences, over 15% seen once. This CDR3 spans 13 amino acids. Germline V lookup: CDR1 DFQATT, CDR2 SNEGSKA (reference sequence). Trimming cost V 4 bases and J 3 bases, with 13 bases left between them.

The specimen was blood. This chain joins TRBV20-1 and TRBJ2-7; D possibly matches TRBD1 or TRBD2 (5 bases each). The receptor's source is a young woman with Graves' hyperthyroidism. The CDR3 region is CSANGDRNYEQYF. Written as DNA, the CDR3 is TGCAGTGCTAATGGGGACCGGAACTACGAGCAGTACTTC.